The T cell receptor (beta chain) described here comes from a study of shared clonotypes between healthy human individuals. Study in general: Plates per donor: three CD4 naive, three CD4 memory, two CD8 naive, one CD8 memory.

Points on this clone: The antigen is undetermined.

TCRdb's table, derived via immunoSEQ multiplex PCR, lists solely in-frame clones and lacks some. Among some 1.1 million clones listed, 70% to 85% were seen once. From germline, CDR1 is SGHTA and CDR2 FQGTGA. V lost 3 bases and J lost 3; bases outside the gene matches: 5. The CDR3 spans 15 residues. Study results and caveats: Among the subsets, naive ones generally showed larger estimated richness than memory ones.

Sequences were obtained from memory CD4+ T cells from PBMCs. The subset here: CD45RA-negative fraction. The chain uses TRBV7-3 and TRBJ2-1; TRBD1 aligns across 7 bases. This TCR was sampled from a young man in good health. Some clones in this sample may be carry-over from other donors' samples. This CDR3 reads CASSLRGQIYNEQFF. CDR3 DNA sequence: TGTGCCAGCAGCTTGAGGGGACAGATCTACAATGAGCAGTTCTTC.